These 7 T cell receptor beta chains were all obtained from the same sample, sequenced in a study of cytomegalovirus exposure and HLA in healthy donors. Both 60 Vbeta primers and 13 Jbeta primers went into the PCR. TCRdb's table, derived via immunoSEQ multiplex PCR, lists solely in-frame clones and lacks some. Counted here are roughly 120,000 clones, around 80% occurring once; the ten biggest clones make up less than 1.1%. Sequencing used PBMCs. The receptors were gathered from a woman in her twenties or thirties in good health and CMV-seronegative.

The chain carries TRBV7-2 and TRBJ1-2, with D maybe TRBD1 (5 bases). CDR3 length: 14 amino acids. CDR1 SGHTA and CDR2 FQGNSA come from the germline V gene. V dropped 7 bases and J dropped 1 base, with 13 bases sitting between them. CDR3 in amino acids: CASTPGRDNYGYTF. In DNA, the CDR3 is TGTGCCAGCACCCCAGGGAGGGATAACTATGGCTACACCTTC. The entire variable domain, with the rest obtained from reference TRBV7-2 and TRBJ1-2, is as follows: GAGVSQSPSNKVTEKGKDVELRCDPISGHTALYWYRQSLGQGLEFLIYFQGNSAPDKSGLPSDRFSAERTGGSVSTLTIQRTQQEDSAVYLCASTPGRDNYGYTFGSGTRLTVV.

The V call is TRBV5-1, the J call TRBJ2-7, with 11 nucleotides matching TRBD1. The germline V gene has CDR1 SGHRS and CDR2 YFSETQ. V lost 4 bases and J lost 2; bases outside the gene matches: 8. The CDR3 contains 16 residues. CDR3 in DNA: TGCGCCAGCAGCCCGTCGCCGGGACAGGGGGCCTACGAGCAGTACTTC. Translating it yields CASSPSPGQGAYEQYF.

This chain uses TRBV7-2 with TRBJ2-4; 9 bases line up with TRBD1. This CDR3 region has 14 residues. After removal of 3 bases from V and 8 bases from J, the junction contained 5 bases not matched to a gene. Germline CDR1 is SGHTA and CDR2 is FQGNSA. CDR3 sequence: CASSFDRGVYIQYF. As DNA, the CDR3 is TGTGCCAGCAGCTTTGACAGGGGGGTATACATTCAGTACTTC.

This clone was recorded once. The V call is TRBV30, the J call TRBJ2-1; D not certain. Germline lookup yields CDR1 GTSNPN and CDR2 SVGIG (reference sequence). V was trimmed by 2 bases and J by 6 bases, leaving 8 bases between them. The CDR3 length is 12 residues. The DNA of the CDR3 is TGTGCCTGGAGTCCAAACTTCAATGAGCAGTTCTTC. Residues: CAWSPNFNEQFF.

This rearrangement joins TRBV28 to TRBJ2-1; weak D call: TRBD2 (6 bases). V lost 5 bases, J lost 6 bases, and 17 bases lay in between. The CDR3 contains 15 residues. Germline V gene lookup returns CDR1 MDHEN and CDR2 SYDVKM. The CDR3 DNA is TGTGCCAGCAGTCCCGCTAGCGCTTCTTTCAATGAGCAGTTCTTC. This encodes CASSPASASFNEQFF.

The V and J genes are TRBV6-1 and TRBJ2-1; TRBD2 matches 10 bases. Germline CDR1 reads MNHNS; CDR2 reads SASEGT. The junction had 1 base not matched to a gene; V was cut back by 6 bases and J by 2 bases. The CDR3 extends over 14 amino acids. CDR3 sequence: CASRSGGAYNEQFF. CDR3 DNA: TGTGCCAGCAGGAGCGGGGGGGCCTACAATGAGCAGTTCTTC.

This chain uses TRBV9 with TRBJ1-6, with D perhaps matching TRBD1 (5 bases). Germline V gene lookup returns CDR1 SGDLS and CDR2 YYNGEE. The CDR3 runs 15 residues. Trimming shortened V by 3 bases and J by 6 bases, and 13 bases separated the two germline ends. Here the CDR3 reads CASSAAAGGNSPLHF. The CDR3 nucleotides read TGTGCCAGCAGCGCCGCGGCGGGGGGTAATTCACCCCTCCACTTT.